The text below deals with one T cell receptor beta chain. Looked up from germline, CDR1 is MNHEY and CDR2 is SMNVEV (reference sequence). The CDR3 has 16 residues. The V gene lost 2 bases and the J gene lost 4 bases, with 14 bases spanning the gap. This record comes from a study of PD-L1 blockade in urothelial cancer. Study-wide background: Between 0 and 3 prior chemotherapy regimens had been given to patients.

Time point noted: pretreatment peripheral blood. Samples were collected from each patient before treatment and during treatment. Each patient gave between 1 and 8 of them in total. TCRdb's copy holds only in-frame clones and misses some; the assay was immunoSEQ multiplex PCR. The top ten hold approximately 14% of the sample, which has tens of thousands of clones, more than 75% seen once. This sequence joins TRBV27 and TRBJ2-2, with a tentative D call TRBD1 (5 bases). The specimen comprised PBMCs, sampled around atezolizumab (anti-PD-L1) treatment. This clonotype originated in a man in his 60s with urothelial cancer. The CDR3 loop is CASSLVGAFPTGELFF. CDR3 nucleotides: TGTGCCAGCAGTTTAGTAGGGGCATTCCCCACCGGGGAGCTGTTTTTT.